This T cell receptor (beta chain) appears in the sequencing data of a study of human T cells and chemical hapten exposure. Whole-study findings and limits: Positively correlated with patch test score were the counts of PT1 expanded TCRs.

As to time point: patch test 1, 2 weeks after DPC sensitization. The treatment is: therapeutic diphenylcyclopropenone sensitization with weekly scalp DPC. Every patch test was put on after a blood sample was taken. Germline V gene lookup returns CDR1 MNHNY and CDR2 SVGAGI (reference sequence). The V end lost 2 bases, the J end lost 0 bases, and 9 bases lay between the germline ends. The CDR3 extends over 15 amino acids. This clonotype was picked up many times. Antigen: not known. Study processing details: The number of TCRs in each sample had a median of around 96,000 and spanned about 20,000 to 690,600. TCRdb processed the RACE reads anew with MiXCR; each CDR3 protein has one entry. In this record, the V and J calls reflect TCRdb's handling and not the investigators' own analysis. The profile covers roughly 82,000 distinct CDR3 sequences, with approximately 12% appearing a single time and under 4% taken by the ten largest.

The chain carries TRBV6-6 and TRBJ2-3, with a possible D match to TRBD2 (6 bases). The specimen comprised whole blood, sampled in connection with sensitization to the hapten diphenylcyclopropenone (DPC). The sequence came from a woman aged 55 to 70 with alopecia areata. Some clones in this sample may be carry-over from other donors' samples. CDR3 protein: CASSYRGLSTDTQYF. CDR3 nucleotide sequence: TGTGCCAGCAGTTACCGGGGGTTGAGCACAGATACGCAGTATTTT.